A selection of T cell receptor beta chains follows, all from one sample in a study of blood T cells in healthy people across ages. In TCRdb, the 5' RACE reads were re-called with MiXCR into one record per CDR3 protein. The sample includes over a million distinct CDR3 sequences, approximately 60% of them seen just once. Source material: blood. These receptors all stem from a man between 18 and 35 years old in good health. The CDR3 runs from the conserved cysteine through the conserved F or W. D genes are given only for firm matches. Rows may omit the clone size; those that give it use once, few, many or a size class.

clone size	D gene	V gene	J gene	CDR3 protein	CDR3 DNA
NA	NA	TRBV7-9	TRBJ2-1	CASSPMGSYNEQFF	TGTGCCAGCAGCCCCATGGGCTCCTACAATGAGCAGTTCTTC
NA	NA	TRBV27	TRBJ2-1	CASSSRDIAYNEQFF	TGTGCCAGCAGTTCCCGGGACATCGCCTACAATGAGCAGTTCTTC
NA	NA	TRBV12-3/TRBV12-4	TRBJ2-7	CASSPGGLPILYEQYF	TGTGCCAGCAGCCCCGGGGGGCTCCCGATCCTCTACGAGCAGTACTTC
NA	NA	TRBV27	TRBJ2-6	CASSAQTASGANVLTF	TGTGCCAGCTCCGCGCAAACAGCTTCTGGGGCCAACGTCCTGACTTTC
few	NA	TRBV20-1	TRBJ2-1	CRPPGLLQFF	TGCAGACCCCCGGGACTCCTACAGTTCTTC
NA	TRBD1	TRBV9	TRBJ2-7	CASSVGTGDSYEQYF	TGTGCCAGCAGCGTAGGGACAGGGGATTCCTACGAGCAGTACTTC
NA	TRBD1	TRBV10-3	TRBJ1-5	CAISEAGGGNQPQHF	TGTGCCATCAGTGAGGCAGGGGGCGGCAATCAGCCCCAGCATTTT
once	NA	TRBV7-6	TRBJ2-6	CASSLRRVGGSDSGANVLTF	TGTGCCAGCAGCCTACGTCGGGTTGGTGGGTCTGACTCTGGGGCCAACGTCCTGACTTTC
NA	NA	TRBV7-9	TRBJ1-2	CASSPALQGYGYTF	TGTGCCAGCAGCCCGGCCTTACAGGGCTATGGCTACACCTTC
many	TRBD1	TRBV6-4	TRBJ2-7	CASSEIGTEPYEQYF	TGTGCCAGCAGTGAAATTGGGACAGAGCCCTACGAGCAGTACTTC
NA	NA	TRBV4-1	TRBJ1-1	CASSQVEQVEAFF	TGCGCCAGCAGCCAAGTCGAACAGGTTGAAGCTTTCTTT
NA	NA	TRBV20-1	TRBJ2-3	CSASSLLSDTQYF	TGCAGTGCTAGTTCACTATTATCAGATACGCAGTATTTT
NA	NA	TRBV7-9	TRBJ2-1	CASSARTSEQFF	TGTGCCAGCAGCGCCAGGACAAGTGAGCAGTTCTTC
NA	TRBD2	TRBV20-1	TRBJ2-3	CSARTSGRAIDTQYF	TGCAGTGCTAGGACTAGCGGGAGGGCCATAGATACGCAGTATTTT
NA	TRBD2	TRBV15	TRBJ2-5	CATSRGLAAQETQYF	TGTGCCACCAGCAGAGGACTAGCGGCCCAAGAGACCCAGTACTTC
few	NA	TRBV7-2	TRBJ1-2	CASSERSGYGYTF	TGTGCCAGCAGCGAGAGGTCGGGCTATGGCTACACCTTC
NA	TRBD2	TRBV6-2/TRBV6-3	TRBJ2-3	CASSYELAGGLRTDTQYF	TGTGCCAGCAGTTACGAGCTAGCGGGGGGGCTGCGCACAGATACGCAGTATTTT
NA	NA	TRBV6-2/TRBV6-3	TRBJ2-7	CASSYPGGNYEQYF	TGTGCCAGCAGTTACCCAGGGGGGAACTACGAGCAGTACTTC
NA	NA	TRBV25-1	TRBJ2-7	CASSFGTESPYEQYF	TGTGCCAGCAGTTTCGGGACCGAGAGCCCCTACGAGCAGTACTTC
few	NA	TRBV20-1	TRBJ2-3	CSARVPGDTQYF	TGCAGTGCTAGAGTACCTGGAGATACGCAGTATTTT
few	NA	TRBV5-1	TRBJ2-3	CASSPVVAGSTDTQYF	TGCGCCAGCAGCCCGGTAGTGGCGGGAAGCACAGATACGCAGTATTTT
NA	NA	TRBV6-5	TRBJ1-5	CASTRNLGWEPQHF	TGTGCCAGCACCAGAAACCTAGGGTGGGAGCCCCAGCATTTT
NA	NA	TRBV7-2	TRBJ1-5	CASSLRPGFNQPQHF	TGTGCCAGCAGCTTACGTCCGGGATTCAATCAGCCCCAGCATTTT
few	NA	TRBV2	TRBJ2-4	CASKKGQSIQYF	TGTGCCAGCAAAAAGGGCCAATCCATTCAGTACTTC
NA	NA	TRBV6-5	TRBJ2-3	CASSYGRGSTDTQYF	TGTGCCAGCAGTTACGGCCGAGGTAGCACAGATACGCAGTATTTT
NA	NA	TRBV7-9	TRBJ2-6	CASSFLGALSGANVLTF	TGTGCCAGCAGCTTCCTGGGGGCACTCTCTGGGGCCAACGTCCTGACTTTC
NA	NA	TRBV20-1	TRBJ1-2	CSAFPSGHTNYGYTF	TGCAGTGCCTTCCCTTCAGGGCACACTAATTATGGCTACACCTTC
NA	NA	TRBV7-2	TRBJ2-1	CASSPSRLREQFF	TGTGCCAGCAGCCCCTCGCGGCTCCGGGAGCAGTTCTTC
NA	NA	TRBV2	TRBJ2-6	CASRVQGPGANVLTF	TGTGCCAGCAGAGTCCAAGGACCTGGGGCCAACGTCCTGACTTTC
few	NA	TRBV4-1	TRBJ1-1	CASSQGGQNTEAFF	TGCGCCAGCAGCCAAGGGGGACAGAACACTGAAGCTTTCTTT